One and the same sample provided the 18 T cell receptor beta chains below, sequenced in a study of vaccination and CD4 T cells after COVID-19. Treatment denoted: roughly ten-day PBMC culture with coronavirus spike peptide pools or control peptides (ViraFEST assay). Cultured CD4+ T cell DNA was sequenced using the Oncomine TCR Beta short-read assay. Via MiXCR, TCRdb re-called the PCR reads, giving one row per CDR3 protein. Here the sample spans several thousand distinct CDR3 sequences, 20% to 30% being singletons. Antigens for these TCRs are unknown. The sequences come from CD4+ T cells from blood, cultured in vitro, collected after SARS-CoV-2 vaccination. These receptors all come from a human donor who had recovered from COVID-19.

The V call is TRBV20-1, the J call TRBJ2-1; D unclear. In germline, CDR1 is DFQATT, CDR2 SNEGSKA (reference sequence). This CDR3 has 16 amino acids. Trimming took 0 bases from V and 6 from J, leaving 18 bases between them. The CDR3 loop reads CSARDPNASGPNEQFF. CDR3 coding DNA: TGCAGTGCTAGAGATCCGAACGCCTCCGGGCCCAATGAGCAGTTCTTC.

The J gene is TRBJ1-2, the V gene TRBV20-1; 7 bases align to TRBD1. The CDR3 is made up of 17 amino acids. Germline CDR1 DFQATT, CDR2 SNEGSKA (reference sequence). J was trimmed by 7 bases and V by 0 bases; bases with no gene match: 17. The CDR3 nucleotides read TGCAGTGCTAGAGATCGGGGCAGGGGGAGCTTGGGGGGTGGCTACACCTTC. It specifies CSARDRGRGSLGGGYTF.

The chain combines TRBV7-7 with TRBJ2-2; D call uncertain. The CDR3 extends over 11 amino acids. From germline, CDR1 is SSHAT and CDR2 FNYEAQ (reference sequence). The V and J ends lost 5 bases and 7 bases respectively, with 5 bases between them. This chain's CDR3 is CASSLNGELFF. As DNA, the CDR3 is TGTGCCAGCAGCCTCAACGGGGAGCTGTTTTTT. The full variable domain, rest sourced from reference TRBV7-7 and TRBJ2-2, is GAGVSQSPRYKVTKRGQDVTLRCDPISSHATLYWYQQALGQGPEFLTYFNYEAQPDKSGLPSDRFSAERPEGSISTLTIQRTEQRDSAMYRCASSLNGELFFGEGSRLTVL.

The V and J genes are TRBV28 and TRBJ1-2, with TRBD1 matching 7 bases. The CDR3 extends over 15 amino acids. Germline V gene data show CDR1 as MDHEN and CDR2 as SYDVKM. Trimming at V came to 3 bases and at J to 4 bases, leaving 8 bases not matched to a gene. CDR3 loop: CASSFRQGPIYGYTF. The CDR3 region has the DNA TGTGCCAGCAGTTTCCGACAGGGACCTATCTATGGCTACACCTTC.

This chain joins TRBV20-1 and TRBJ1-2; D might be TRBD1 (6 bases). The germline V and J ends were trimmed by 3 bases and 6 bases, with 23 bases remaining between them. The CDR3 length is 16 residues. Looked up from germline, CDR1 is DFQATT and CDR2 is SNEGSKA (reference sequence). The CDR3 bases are TGCAGTGCTAGGCTACCCGGTCGGGGGGCGCAAAATGGCTACACCTTC. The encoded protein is CSARLPGRGAQNGYTF.

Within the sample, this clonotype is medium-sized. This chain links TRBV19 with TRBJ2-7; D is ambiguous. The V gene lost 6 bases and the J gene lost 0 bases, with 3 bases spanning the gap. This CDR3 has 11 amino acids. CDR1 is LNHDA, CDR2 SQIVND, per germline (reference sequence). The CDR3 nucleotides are TGTGCCAGTAGCTACTCCTACGAGCAGTACTTC. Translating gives CASSYSYEQYF.

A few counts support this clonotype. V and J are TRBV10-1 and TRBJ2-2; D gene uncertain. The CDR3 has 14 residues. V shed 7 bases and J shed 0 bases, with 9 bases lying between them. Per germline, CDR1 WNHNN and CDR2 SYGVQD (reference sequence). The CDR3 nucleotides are TGCGCCAGCACGGCAGGAGCGAACACCGGGGAGCTGTTTTTT. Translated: CASTAGANTGELFF.

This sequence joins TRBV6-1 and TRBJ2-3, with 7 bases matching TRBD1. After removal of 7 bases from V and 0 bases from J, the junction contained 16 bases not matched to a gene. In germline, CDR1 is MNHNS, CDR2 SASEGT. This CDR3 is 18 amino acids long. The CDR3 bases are TGTGCCAGCAACAAAGAACGAGGGACAGTGGGGAGCACAGATACGCAGTATTTT. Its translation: CASNKERGTVGSTDTQYF.

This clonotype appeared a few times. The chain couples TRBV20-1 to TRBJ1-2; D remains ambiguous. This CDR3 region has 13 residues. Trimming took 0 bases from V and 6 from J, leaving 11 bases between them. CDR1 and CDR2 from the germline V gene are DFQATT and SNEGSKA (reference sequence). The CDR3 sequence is CSAREPSKNGYTF. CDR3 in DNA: TGCAGTGCTAGAGAACCTAGTAAGAATGGCTACACCTTC.

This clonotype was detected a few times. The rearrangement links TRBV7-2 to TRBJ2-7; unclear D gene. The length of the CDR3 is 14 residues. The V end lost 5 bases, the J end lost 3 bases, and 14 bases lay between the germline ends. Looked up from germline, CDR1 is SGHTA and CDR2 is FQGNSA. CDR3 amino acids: CASSHPPRNYEQYF. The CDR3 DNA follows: TGTGCCAGCAGCCACCCCCCCCGGAACTACGAGCAGTACTTC.

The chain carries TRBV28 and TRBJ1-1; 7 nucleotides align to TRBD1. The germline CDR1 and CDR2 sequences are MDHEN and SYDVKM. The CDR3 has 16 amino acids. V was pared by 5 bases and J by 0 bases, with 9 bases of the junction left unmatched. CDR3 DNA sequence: TGTGCCAGCAGTCCTAACAGGGGCGGGATGAACACTGAAGCTTTCTTT. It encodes CASSPNRGGMNTEAFF.

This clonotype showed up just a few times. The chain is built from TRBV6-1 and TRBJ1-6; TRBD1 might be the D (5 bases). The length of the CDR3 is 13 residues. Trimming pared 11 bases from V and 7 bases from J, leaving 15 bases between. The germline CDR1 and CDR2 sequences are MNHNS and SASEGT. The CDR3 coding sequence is TGTGCCGGGACCGGGACCCGAAATTCACCCCTCCACTTT. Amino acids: CAGTGTRNSPLHF.

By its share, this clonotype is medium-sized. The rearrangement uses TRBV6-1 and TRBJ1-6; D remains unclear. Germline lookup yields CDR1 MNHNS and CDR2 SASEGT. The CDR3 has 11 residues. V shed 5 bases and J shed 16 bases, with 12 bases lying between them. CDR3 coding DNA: TGTGCCAGCAGTAACGGCCCCGAACTCCACTTT. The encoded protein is CASSNGPELHF.

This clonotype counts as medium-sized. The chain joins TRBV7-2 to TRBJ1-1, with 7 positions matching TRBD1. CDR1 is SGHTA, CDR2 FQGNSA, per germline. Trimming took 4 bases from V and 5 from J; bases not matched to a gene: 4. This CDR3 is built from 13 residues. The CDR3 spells CASSSNRGTEAFF. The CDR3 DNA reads TGTGCCAGCAGCTCCAACAGGGGAACTGAAGCTTTCTTT. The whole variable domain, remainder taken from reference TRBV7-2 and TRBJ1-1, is GAGVSQSPSNKVTEKGKDVELRCDPISGHTALYWYRQSLGQGLEFLIYFQGNSAPDKSGLPSDRFSAERTGGSVSTLTIQRTQQEDSAVYLCASSSNRGTEAFFGQGTRLTVV.

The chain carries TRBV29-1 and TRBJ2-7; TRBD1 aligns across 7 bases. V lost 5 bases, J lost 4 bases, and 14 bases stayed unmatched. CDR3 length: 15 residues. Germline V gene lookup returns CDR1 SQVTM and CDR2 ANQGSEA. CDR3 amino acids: CSVWNTGATTYEQYF. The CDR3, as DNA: TGCAGCGTTTGGAATACAGGGGCGACGACGTACGAGCAGTACTTC.

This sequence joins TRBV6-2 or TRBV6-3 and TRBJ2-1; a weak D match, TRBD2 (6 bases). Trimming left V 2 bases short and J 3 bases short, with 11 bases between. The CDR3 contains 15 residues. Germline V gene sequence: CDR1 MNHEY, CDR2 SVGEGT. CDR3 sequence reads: CASSYGWTNYNEQFF. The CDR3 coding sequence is TGTGCCAGCAGTTACGGTTGGACTAACTACAATGAGCAGTTCTTC.

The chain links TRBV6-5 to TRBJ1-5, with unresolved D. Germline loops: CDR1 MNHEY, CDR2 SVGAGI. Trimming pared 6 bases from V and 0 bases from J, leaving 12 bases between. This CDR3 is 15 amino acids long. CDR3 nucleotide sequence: TGTGCCAGCAGCTACGCGCACGGTAGCAATCAGCCCCAGCATTTT. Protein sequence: CASSYAHGSNQPQHF.

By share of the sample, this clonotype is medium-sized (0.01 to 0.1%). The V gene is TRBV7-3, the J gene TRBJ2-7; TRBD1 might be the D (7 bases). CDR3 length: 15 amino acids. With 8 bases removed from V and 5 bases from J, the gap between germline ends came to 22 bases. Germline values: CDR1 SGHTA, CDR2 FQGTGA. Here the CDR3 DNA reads TGTGCCAGCTATAGTGGACGGCAGGGGGGCAACGAGCAGTACTTC. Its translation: CASYSGRQGGNEQYF.